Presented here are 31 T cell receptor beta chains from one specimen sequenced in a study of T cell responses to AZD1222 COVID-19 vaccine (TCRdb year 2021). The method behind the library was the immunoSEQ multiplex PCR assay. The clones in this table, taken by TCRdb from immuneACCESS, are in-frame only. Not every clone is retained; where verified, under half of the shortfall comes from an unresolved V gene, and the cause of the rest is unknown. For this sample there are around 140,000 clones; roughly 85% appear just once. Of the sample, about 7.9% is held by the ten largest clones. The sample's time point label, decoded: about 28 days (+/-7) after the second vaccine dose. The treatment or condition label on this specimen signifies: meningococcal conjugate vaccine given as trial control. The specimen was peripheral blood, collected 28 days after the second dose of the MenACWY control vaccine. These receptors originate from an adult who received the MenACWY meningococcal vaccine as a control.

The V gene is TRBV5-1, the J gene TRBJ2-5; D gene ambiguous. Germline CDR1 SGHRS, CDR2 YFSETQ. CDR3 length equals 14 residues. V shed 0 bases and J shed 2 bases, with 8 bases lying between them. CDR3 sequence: CASSLGALQETQYF. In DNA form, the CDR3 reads TGCGCCAGCAGCTTGGGTGCCTTACAAGAGACCCAGTACTTC.

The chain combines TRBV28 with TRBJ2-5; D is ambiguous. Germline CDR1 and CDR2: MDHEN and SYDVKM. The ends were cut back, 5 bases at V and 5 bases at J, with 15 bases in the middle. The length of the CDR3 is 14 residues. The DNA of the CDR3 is TGTGCCAGCAGTGACGTCAAGAGGATGGAGACCCAGTACTTC. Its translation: CASSDVKRMETQYF.

The CDR3 nucleotides are TGCGCCAGCAGCCCCAACGCCGGGATGAACACTGAAGCTTTCTTT. Its protein product is CASSPNAGMNTEAFF. The rearrangement links TRBV5-1 to TRBJ1-1; D not resolved. V was shortened by 4 bases and J by 0 bases, with 13 bases between the two germline ends. This CDR3 comprises 15 residues. Germline V gives CDR1 SGHRS, CDR2 YFSETQ.

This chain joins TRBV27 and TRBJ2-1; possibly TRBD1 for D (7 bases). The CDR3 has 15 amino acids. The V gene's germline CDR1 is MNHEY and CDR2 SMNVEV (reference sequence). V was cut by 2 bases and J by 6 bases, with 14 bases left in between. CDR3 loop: CASSLQGGPSNEQFF. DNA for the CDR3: TGTGCCAGCAGTTTACAGGGGGGACCGTCCAATGAGCAGTTCTTC.

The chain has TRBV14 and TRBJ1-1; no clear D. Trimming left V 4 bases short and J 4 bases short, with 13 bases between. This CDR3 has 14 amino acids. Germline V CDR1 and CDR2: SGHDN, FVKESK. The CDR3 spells CASSRAPRSTEAFF. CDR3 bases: TGTGCCAGCAGCCGGGCCCCGAGGTCCACTGAAGCTTTCTTT.

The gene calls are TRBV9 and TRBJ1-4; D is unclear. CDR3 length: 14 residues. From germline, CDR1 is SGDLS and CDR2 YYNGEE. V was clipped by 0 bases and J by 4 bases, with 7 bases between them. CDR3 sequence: CASSVATNNEKLFF. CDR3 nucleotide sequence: TGTGCCAGCAGCGTAGCTACGAATAATGAAAAACTGTTTTTT.

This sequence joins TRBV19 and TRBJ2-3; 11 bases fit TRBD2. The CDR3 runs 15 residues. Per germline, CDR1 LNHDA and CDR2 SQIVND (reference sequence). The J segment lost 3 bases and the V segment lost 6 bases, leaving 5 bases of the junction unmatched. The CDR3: CASRTSGSLTDTQYF. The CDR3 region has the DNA TGTGCCAGTAGAACTAGCGGGAGTTTGACAGATACGCAGTATTTT.

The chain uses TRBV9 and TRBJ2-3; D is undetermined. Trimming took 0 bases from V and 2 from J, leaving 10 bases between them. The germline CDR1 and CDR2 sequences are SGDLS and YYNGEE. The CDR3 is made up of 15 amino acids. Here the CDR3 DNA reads TGTGCCAGCAGCGTAGATGCGGTTTTCACAGATACGCAGTATTTT. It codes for CASSVDAVFTDTQYF.

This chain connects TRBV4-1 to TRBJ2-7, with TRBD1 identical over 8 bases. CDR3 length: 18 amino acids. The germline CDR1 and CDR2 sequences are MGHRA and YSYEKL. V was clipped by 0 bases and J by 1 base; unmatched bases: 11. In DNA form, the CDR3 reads TGCGCCAGCAGCCAAGATATAGGGGAATGGGACAGGTCCTACGAGCAGTACGTC. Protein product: CASSQDIGEWDRSYEQYV.

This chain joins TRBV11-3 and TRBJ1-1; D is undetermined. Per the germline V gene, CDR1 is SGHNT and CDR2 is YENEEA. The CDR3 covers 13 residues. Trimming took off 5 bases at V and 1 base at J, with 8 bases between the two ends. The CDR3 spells CASSTKRNTEAFF. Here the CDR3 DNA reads TGTGCCAGCAGCACAAAGCGGAACACTGAAGCTTTCTTT.

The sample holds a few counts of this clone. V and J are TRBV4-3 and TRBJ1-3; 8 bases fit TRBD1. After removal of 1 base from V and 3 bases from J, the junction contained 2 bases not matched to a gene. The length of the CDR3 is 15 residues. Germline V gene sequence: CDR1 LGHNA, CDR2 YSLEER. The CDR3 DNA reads TGCGCCAGCAGCCAAGTTACAGGGGGTGGAAACACCATATATTTT. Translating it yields CASSQVTGGGNTIYF.

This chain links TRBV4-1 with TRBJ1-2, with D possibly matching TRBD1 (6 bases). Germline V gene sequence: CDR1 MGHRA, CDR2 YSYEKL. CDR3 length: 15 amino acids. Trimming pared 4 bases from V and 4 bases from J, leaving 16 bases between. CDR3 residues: CASSPSPGAGYGYTF. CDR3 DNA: TGCGCCAGCAGCCCTAGCCCGGGGGCGGGCTATGGCTACACCTTC.

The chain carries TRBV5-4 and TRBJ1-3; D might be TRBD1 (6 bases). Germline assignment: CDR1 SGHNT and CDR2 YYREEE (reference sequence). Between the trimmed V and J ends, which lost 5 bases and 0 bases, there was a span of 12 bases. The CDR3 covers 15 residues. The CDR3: CASSVRGNSGNTIYF. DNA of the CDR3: TGTGCCAGCAGTGTTAGGGGGAACTCTGGAAACACCATATATTTT.

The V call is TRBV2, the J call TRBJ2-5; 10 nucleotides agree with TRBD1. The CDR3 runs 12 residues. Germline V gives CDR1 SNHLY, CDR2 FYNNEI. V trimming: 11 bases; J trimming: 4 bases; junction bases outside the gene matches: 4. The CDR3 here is CAGRDRGETQYF. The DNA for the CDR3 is TGTGCCGGGAGGGACAGGGGAGAGACCCAGTACTTC.

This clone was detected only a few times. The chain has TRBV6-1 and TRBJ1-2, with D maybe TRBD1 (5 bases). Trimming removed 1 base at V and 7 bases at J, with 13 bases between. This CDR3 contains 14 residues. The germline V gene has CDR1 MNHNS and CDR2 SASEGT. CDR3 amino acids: CASSEDDRSGGYTF. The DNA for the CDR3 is TGTGCCAGCAGTGAAGATGACAGATCGGGTGGCTACACCTTC.

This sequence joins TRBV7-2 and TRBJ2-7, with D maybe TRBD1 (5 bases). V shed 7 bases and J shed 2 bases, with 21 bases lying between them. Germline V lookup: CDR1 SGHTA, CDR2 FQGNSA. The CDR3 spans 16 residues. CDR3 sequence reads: CASTHSTASLTYEQYF. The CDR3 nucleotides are TGTGCCAGCACCCATTCGACAGCTTCCCTCACCTACGAGCAGTACTTC.

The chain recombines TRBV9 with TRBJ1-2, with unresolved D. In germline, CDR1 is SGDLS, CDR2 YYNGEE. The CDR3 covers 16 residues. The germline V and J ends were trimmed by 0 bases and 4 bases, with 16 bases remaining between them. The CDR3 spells CASSVVRTSAPYGYTF. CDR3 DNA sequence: TGTGCCAGCAGCGTAGTGAGGACGTCGGCACCCTATGGCTACACCTTC.

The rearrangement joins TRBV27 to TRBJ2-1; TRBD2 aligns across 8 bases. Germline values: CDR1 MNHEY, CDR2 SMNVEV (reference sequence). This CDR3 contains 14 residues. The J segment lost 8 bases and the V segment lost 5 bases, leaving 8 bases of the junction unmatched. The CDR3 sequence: CASSVSGIGYEQFF. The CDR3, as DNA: TGTGCCAGCAGTGTTAGCGGGATTGGATATGAGCAGTTCTTC.

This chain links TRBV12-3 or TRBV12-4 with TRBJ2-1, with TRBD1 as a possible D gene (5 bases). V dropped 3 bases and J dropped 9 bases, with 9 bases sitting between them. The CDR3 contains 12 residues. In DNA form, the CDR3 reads TGTGCCAGCAGTTTCTCAGGGCTTGAGCAGTTCTTC. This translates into CASSFSGLEQFF.

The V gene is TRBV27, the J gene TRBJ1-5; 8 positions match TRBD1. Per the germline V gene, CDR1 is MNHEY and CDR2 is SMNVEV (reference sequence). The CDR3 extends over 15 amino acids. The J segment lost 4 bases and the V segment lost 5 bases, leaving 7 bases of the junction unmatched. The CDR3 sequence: CASSPFRQGNQPQHF. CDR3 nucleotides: TGTGCCAGCAGTCCCTTCCGACAGGGGAATCAGCCCCAGCATTTT.

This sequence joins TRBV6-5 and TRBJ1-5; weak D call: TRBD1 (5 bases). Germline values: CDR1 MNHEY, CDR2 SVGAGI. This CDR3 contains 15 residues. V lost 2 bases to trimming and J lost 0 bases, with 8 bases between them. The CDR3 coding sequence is TGTGCCAGCAGTTACGGGGGGGGTAGCAATCAGCCCCAGCATTTT. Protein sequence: CASSYGGGSNQPQHF.

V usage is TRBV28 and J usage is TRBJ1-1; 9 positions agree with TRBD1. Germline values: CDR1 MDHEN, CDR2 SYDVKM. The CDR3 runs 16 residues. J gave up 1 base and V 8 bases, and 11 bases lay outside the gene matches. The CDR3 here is CASSGTGRVGNTEAFF. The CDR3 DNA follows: TGTGCCAGCTCCGGGACAGGGCGAGTCGGGAACACTGAAGCTTTCTTT.

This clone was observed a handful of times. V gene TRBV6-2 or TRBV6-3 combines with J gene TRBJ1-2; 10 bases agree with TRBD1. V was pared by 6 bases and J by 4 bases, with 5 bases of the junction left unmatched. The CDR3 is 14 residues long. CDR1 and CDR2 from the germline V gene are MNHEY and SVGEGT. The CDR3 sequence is CASSPGTGVYGYTF. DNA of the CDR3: TGTGCCAGCAGCCCGGGGACAGGGGTCTATGGCTACACCTTC.

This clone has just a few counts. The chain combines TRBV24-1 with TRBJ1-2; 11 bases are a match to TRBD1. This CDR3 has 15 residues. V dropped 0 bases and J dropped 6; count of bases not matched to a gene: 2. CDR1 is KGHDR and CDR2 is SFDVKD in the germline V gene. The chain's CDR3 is CATSDLGQGAHGYTF. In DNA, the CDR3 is TGTGCCACCAGTGATTTGGGACAGGGGGCCCATGGCTACACCTTC.

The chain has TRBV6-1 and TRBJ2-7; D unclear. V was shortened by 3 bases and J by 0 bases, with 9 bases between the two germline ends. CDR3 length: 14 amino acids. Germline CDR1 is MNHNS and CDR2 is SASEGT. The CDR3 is CASSDKIVSYEQYV. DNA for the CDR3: TGTGCCAGCAGTGACAAGATAGTCTCCTACGAGCAGTACGTC.

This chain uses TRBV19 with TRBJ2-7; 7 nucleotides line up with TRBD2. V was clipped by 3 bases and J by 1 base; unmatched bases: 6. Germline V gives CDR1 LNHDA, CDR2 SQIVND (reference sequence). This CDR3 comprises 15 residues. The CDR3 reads CASSIRASGSYEQYF. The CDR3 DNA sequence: TGTGCCAGTAGTATCAGGGCTAGCGGATCCTACGAGCAGTACTTC.

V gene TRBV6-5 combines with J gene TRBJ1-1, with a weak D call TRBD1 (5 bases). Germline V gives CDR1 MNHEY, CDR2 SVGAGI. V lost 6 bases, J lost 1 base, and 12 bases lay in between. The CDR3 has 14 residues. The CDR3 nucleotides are TGTGCCAGCAGGAGGGACGGATCGAACACTGAAGCTTTCTTT. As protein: CASRRDGSNTEAFF.

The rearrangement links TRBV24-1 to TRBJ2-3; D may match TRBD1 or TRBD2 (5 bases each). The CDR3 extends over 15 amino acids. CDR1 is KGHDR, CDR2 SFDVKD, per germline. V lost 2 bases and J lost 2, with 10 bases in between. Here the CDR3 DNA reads TGTGCCACCAGTGATTGGGGGACCACCACAGATACGCAGTATTTT. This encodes CATSDWGTTTDTQYF.

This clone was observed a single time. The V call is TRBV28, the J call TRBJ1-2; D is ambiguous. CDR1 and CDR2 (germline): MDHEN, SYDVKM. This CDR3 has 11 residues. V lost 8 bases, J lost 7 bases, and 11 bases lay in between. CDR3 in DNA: TGTGCCAGCTGGACCCAAAGTGGCTACACCTTC. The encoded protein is CASWTQSGYTF.

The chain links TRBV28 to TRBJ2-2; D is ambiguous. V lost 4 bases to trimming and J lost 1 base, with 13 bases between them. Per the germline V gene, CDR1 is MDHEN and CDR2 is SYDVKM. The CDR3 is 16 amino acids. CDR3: CASSSPGRRNTGELFF. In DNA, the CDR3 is TGTGCCAGCAGTTCTCCCGGCAGAAGGAACACCGGGGAGCTGTTTTTT. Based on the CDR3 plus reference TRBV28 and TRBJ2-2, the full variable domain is DVKVTQSSRYLVKRTGEKVFLECVQDMDHENMFWYRQDPGLGLRLIYFSYDVKMKEKGDIPEGYSVSREKKERFSLILESASTNQTSMYLCASSSPGRRNTGELFFGEGSRLTVL.

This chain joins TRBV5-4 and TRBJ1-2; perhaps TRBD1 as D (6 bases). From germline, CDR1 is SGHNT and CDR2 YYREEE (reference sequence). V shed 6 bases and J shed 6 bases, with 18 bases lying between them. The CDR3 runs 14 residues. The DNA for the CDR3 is TGTGCCAGCACCACGACAGGTGCCCTCCATGGCTACACCTTC. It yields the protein CASTTTGALHGYTF.